The clone carrying this TCR beta chain showed up just a few times. Antigen specificity is unknown. The data were obtained in a study of cytotoxic CD8 clonotypes in ibrutinib-treated CLL. Background on the study: Response material was collected after a median around 12 months of treatment, range 6 to 36. Mean per-sample yields comprised about 280,000 productive templates and 75,000 to 95,000 productive rearrangements. Study results and limitations: Before falling back toward baseline at progression, clonality had risen at the time of ibrutinib response. Shared public clonotypes were rare, and on treatment they either got smaller or stayed the same.

The CDR3 covers 15 residues. Per germline, CDR1 SGHTA and CDR2 FQGTGA. The V end was cut by 1 base, the J end by 6 bases, with 12 bases between. The protocol was immunoSEQ multiplex PCR, while the TCRdb copy is restricted to in-frame clones and leaves out a portion. The table has about 97,000 clones, approximately 82% seen once. The chain has TRBV7-3 and TRBJ2-2, with D possibly called TRBD1 or TRBD2 (5 bases each). This sample comprised PBMCs, obtained after 12 months of ibrutinib treatment. This receptor was taken from a human donor with chronic lymphocytic leukemia. CDR3 protein: CASSLISGDAGELFF. CDR3 nucleotide sequence: TGTGCCAGCAGCTTAATCTCCGGGGACGCCGGGGAGCTGTTTTTT.